What follows describes a single T cell receptor beta chain. The antigen remains undetermined. The data originate from a study of T cells in localized non-small cell lung cancer. Overall study results and limits: Adjacent uninvolved lung tissue had the highest T cell clonality, exceeding tumor.

Sequenced by immunoSEQ multiplex PCR; TCRdb stores in-frame clones only, minus some. The sample carries 130,000 or so clones, 89% recorded once. CDR1 is MNHEY and CDR2 is SMNVEV in the germline V gene (reference sequence). J lost 6 bases, V lost 8 bases, and 6 bases had no gene match. The CDR3 is 14 amino acids. V gene TRBV27 combines with J gene TRBJ2-1; 11 positions match TRBD2. This sequence originates from a female donor aged 60 or older with stage I lung adenocarcinoma. The sequencing here drew on peripheral blood, taken before any cancer treatment. The CDR3 DNA is TGTGCCAGCGTTGTACTAGCGGGAGCCAATGAGCAGTTCTTC. Its translation is CASVVLAGANEQFF.